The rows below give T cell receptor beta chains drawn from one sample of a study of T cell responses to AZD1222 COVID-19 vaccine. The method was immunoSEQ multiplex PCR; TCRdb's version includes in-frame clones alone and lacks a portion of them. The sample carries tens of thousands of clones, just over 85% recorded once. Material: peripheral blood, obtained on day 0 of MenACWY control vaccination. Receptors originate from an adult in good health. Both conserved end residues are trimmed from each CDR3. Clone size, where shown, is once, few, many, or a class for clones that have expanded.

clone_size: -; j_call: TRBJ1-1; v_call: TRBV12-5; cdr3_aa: ASGRTRNTEAF
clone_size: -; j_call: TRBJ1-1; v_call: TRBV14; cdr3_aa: ASSPRTRDLRPEAF
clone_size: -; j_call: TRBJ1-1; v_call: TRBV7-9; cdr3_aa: ASSPRQGSEAF
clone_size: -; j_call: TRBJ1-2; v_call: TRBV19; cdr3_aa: ASTPLTGNYGYT
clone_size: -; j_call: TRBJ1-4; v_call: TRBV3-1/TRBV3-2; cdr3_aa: ASSHDGQGGPNEKLF
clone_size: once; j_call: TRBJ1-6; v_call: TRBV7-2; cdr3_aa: ASSLTPGGGGGRSPLH
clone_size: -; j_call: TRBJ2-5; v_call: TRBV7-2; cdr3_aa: ASTLGGGTGKTQY
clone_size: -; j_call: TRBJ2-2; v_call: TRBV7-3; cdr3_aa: ASSLTSGTGELF
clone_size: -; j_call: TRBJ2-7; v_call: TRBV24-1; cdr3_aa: ATSVPPQGAPLYEQY
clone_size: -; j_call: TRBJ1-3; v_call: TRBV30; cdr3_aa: AWSVRLPGSGNTIY
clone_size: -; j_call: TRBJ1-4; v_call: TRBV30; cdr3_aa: AWSDREKLF
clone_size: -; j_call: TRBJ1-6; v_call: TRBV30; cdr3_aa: AWSETGNSPLH
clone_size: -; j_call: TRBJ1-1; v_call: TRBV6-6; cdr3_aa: AGSTVNTEAF
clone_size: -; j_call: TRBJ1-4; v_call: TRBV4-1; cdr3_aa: ASSAAGEKLF
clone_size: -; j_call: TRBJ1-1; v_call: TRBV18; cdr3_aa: ASSPSQGGTEAF
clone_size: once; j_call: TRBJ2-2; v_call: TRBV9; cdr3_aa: ASSVNLNTGELF
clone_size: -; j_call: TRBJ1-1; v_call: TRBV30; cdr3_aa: AWSGRGALFTEAF
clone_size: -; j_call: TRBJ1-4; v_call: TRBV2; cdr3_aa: ASTVYGTGNEKLF
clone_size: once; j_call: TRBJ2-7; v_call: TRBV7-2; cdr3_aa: ASSTTGTGTYEQY
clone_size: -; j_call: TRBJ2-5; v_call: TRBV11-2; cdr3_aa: ASSLDYSGSYQETQY
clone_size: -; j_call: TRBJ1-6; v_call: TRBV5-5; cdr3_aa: ASSEGTGGYSPLH
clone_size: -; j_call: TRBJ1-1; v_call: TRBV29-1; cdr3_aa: SVVRLAEGEAF
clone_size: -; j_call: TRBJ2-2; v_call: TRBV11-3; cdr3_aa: ASSRGEGTGELF
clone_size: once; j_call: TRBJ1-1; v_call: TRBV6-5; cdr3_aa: ASTPWRQGDTEAF
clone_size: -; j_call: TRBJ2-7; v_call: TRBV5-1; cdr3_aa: ASSSTTGAPYEQY
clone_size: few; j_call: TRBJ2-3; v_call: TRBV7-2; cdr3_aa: ASSPETSRNPDTQY
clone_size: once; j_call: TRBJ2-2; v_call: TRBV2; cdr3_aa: ASSDGSRNTGELF
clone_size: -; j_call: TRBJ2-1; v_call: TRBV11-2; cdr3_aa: ASSFGTGLYNEQF
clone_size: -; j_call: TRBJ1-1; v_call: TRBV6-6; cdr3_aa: ASSYSIGSEAF
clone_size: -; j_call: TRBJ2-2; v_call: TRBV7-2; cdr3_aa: ASSLGLAGLANTGELF
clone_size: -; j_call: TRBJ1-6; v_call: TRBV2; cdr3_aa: ASSGANNSPLH
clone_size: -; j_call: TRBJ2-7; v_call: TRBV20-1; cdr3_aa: SGGDSYEQY
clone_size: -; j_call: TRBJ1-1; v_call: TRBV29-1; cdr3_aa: SVNTGHPNTEAF
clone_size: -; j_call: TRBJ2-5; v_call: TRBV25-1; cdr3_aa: ASSDLTGRQETQY